This T cell receptor beta chain was sequenced during a study of patients and donors after allogeneic stem cell transplantation. TCRdb called the RT-PCR reads again in MiXCR, with one record for every CDR3 protein. In the table there are tens of thousands of distinct CDR3 sequences, 6.5% to 7% of which are singletons. The CDR3 totals 15 residues. After removal of 5 bases from V and 1 base from J, the junction contained 4 bases not matched to a gene. Germline V lookup: CDR1 ENHRY, CDR2 SYGVKD. This clonotype originated in a human donor who was either an allogeneic HSCT recipient or a stem cell or donor lymphocyte infusion donor (not recorded which). It is not recorded whose cells these are; they may come from a transplant donor. The rearrangement uses TRBV10-3 and TRBJ1-4, with 7 bases identical to TRBD1. The sequenced material came from blood, either unsorted or a sorted T cell fraction (not recorded which). CDR3 DNA: TGTGCCATCAGTCGTACAGGGGAAACTAATGAAAAACTGTTTTTT. This sequence encodes CAISRTGETNEKLFF.